A single sample gave rise to the 21 T cell receptor beta chains below, sequenced in a study of Ad26.COV2.S vaccination and SARS-CoV-2 variants. As for treatment: around 19 received Ad26.COV2.S at low or high dose, single or two shots; 5 received placebo; per-sample allocation not given. Material that was analyzed had been drawn on day 63 after the first vaccine or placebo injection. Using immunoSEQ multiplex PCR, the repertoire was profiled, and TCRdb retains in-frame clones only, with some absent. The table lists around 300,000 clones, less than 90% of them singletons, with around 11% in the top ten. The material was peripheral blood, obtained in a trial of Ad26.COV2.S vaccine versus placebo. The receptors were gathered from a person aged 18-65 years who received the Ad26.COV2.S COVID-19 vaccine or a placebo.

The genes are TRBV7-9 and TRBJ2-1; 12 nucleotides align to TRBD1. Trimming cost V 3 bases and J 9 bases; bases outside gene matches: 3. The CDR3 is 14 amino acids. The germline CDR1 and CDR2 sequences are SEHNR and FQNEAQ (reference sequence). This CDR3 reads CASSLGQGAGEQFF. CDR3 sequence (DNA): TGTGCCAGCAGCTTGGGACAGGGGGCAGGTGAGCAGTTCTTC.

The chain recombines TRBV18 with TRBJ1-2; possible D gene TRBD1, 5 bases. CDR3 size: 15 residues. Trimming shortened V by 4 bases and J by 3 bases, and 15 bases separated the two germline ends. Per germline, CDR1 KGHSH and CDR2 LQKENI. DNA for the CDR3: TGTGCCAGCTCACGGGGACTCCGGGAGGACTATGGCTACACCTTC. It yields the protein CASSRGLREDYGYTF.

This rearrangement joins TRBV7-8 to TRBJ1-6; 7 bases line up with TRBD1. After removal of 5 bases from V and 7 bases from J, the junction contained 5 bases not matched to a gene. CDR3 length equals 14 residues. Germline CDR1 reads SGHVS; CDR2 reads FQNEAQ. The CDR3: CASSRTDRNSPLHF. CDR3 coding DNA: TGTGCCAGCAGCAGAACGGACAGGAATTCACCCCTCCACTTT.

The V and J genes are TRBV6-2 or TRBV6-3 and TRBJ2-3; D remains unclear. CDR1 is MNHEY, CDR2 SVGEGT, per germline. The CDR3 is 13 residues long. V lost 6 bases and J 6 bases, leaving 13 bases between the germline ends. The CDR3 region is CASSPRLPDTQYF. As DNA, the CDR3 is TGTGCCAGCAGCCCTCGCCTCCCGGATACGCAGTATTTT.

The gene calls are TRBV15 and TRBJ2-7; TRBD1 matches at 8 bases. This CDR3 comprises 14 residues. Losses at the gene ends were 5 bases for V and 5 bases for J; bases not matched to a gene: 8. Germline-derived CDR1 and CDR2 are LNHNV and YYDKDF (reference sequence). CDR3 amino acids: CATSAAQGANEQYF. CDR3 in DNA: TGTGCCACCAGCGCAGCTCAGGGGGCGAACGAGCAGTACTTC.

The chain carries TRBV6-2 or TRBV6-3 and TRBJ1-1; D uncertain. This CDR3 contains 16 residues. The germline V and J ends were trimmed by 3 bases and 0 bases, with 14 bases remaining between them. Germline V gene sequence: CDR1 MNHEY, CDR2 SVGEGT. The chain's CDR3 is CASSYLTASMNTEAFF. The CDR3 DNA reads TGTGCCAGCAGTTATTTAACAGCGTCAATGAACACTGAAGCTTTCTTT.

The chain combines TRBV2 with TRBJ1-4, with a tentative D call TRBD1 (5 bases). The CDR3 length is 13 residues. Germline V lookup: CDR1 SNHLY, CDR2 FYNNEI. V was clipped by 6 bases and J by 8 bases, with 13 bases between them. CDR3 region: CASRGGGNEKLFF. The DNA for the CDR3 is TGTGCCAGCAGGGGGGGAGGGAACGAAAAACTGTTTTTT.

The chain couples TRBV13 to TRBJ2-5; 8 bases are a match to TRBD2. Germline lookup yields CDR1 PRHDT and CDR2 FYEKMQ (reference sequence). The CDR3 has 14 amino acids. With V trimmed by 3 bases and J by 5 bases, 5 bases remained unmatched. CDR3 loop: CASSLGLGVETQYF. The CDR3 coding sequence is TGTGCCAGCAGCTTGGGACTAGGAGTGGAGACCCAGTACTTC.

J is TRBJ1-1 and V is TRBV7-2; D uncertain. In germline, CDR1 is SGHTA, CDR2 FQGNSA. Trimming left V 5 bases short and J 4 bases short, with 14 bases between. This CDR3 is built from 14 residues. CDR3 coding DNA: TGTGCCAGCAGCCCTCTGAGGGTGGGCACTGAAGCTTTCTTT. Encoded protein: CASSPLRVGTEAFF.

This clone occurred once. This chain joins TRBV5-6 and TRBJ2-7; D gene unclear. Between the trimmed V and J ends, which lost 1 base and 5 bases, there was a span of 4 bases. Germline values: CDR1 SGHDT, CDR2 YYEEEE. The CDR3 covers 11 residues. CDR3 in amino acids: CASSLIHEQYF. The CDR3 DNA is TGTGCCAGCAGCTTGATCCACGAGCAGTACTTC. The variable domain in full, completed from reference TRBV5-6 and TRBJ2-7, reads DAGVTQSPTHLIKTRGQQVTLRCSPKSGHDTVSWYQQALGQGPQFIFQYYEEEERQRGNFPDRFSGHQFPNYSSELNVNALLLGDSALYLCASSLIHEQYFGPGTRLTVT.

The rearrangement links TRBV7-9 to TRBJ1-3, with D hard to call. Deletions cut 5 bases from V and 0 bases from J, with 8 bases between. Germline values: CDR1 SEHNR, CDR2 FQNEAQ (reference sequence). This CDR3 contains 14 residues. Here the CDR3 DNA reads TGTGCCAGCAGCCTAATTACCTCTGGAAACACCATATATTTT. It encodes CASSLITSGNTIYF.

The chain recombines TRBV15 with TRBJ1-6; D may be TRBD1 (5 bases). Germline-derived CDR1 and CDR2 are LNHNV and YYDKDF (reference sequence). CDR3 size: 13 residues. Trimming took off 5 bases at V and 7 bases at J, with 9 bases between the two ends. In nucleotides, the CDR3 is TGTGCCACCAGCCGACAGCGCAATTCACCCCTCCACTTT. Amino acid sequence: CATSRQRNSPLHF.

The gene calls are TRBV21-1 and TRBJ1-5; the table names TRBD1, a call not compared with the DNA. TRBV21-1 constitutes a pseudogene. The CDR3 is 14 amino acids. CDR3 bases: TGTGCCAGCAGCGCTGGACAGCACAATCAGCCCCAGCATTTT. Residues: CASSAGQHNQPQHF.

This clone appeared once. The chain carries TRBV6-5 and TRBJ1-2; TRBD1 matches 7 bases. V dropped 4 bases and J dropped 4; count of bases not matched to a gene: 6. The CDR3 contains 14 residues. Germline values: CDR1 MNHEY, CDR2 SVGAGI. This CDR3 is CASSLSRGVYGYTF. CDR3 in DNA: TGTGCCAGCAGTTTATCCAGGGGGGTCTATGGCTACACCTTC.

In its sample, this clone was seen once. V and J are TRBV29-1 and TRBJ2-4; D might be TRBD1 (5 bases). Germline assignment: CDR1 SQVTM and CDR2 ANQGSEA. The ends were cut back, 8 bases at V and 0 bases at J, with 14 bases in the middle. This CDR3 comprises 14 residues. This CDR3 is CSPGSQEAKNIQYF. The CDR3 bases are TGCAGCCCAGGGTCCCAAGAAGCCAAAAACATTCAGTACTTC.

The rearrangement links TRBV11-2 to TRBJ2-1; D remains unclear. This CDR3 contains 12 residues. Germline-derived CDR1 and CDR2 are SGHAT and FQNNGV. Trimming shortened V by 3 bases and J by 5 bases, and 5 bases separated the two germline ends. CDR3 loop: CASSLTDNEQFF. The CDR3 coding sequence is TGTGCCAGCAGCTTGACGGACAATGAGCAGTTCTTC.

The CDR3 protein is CASSLVSGGSSYEQYF. The DNA for the CDR3 is TGTGCCAGCAGCTTAGTGTCTGGCGGGAGCTCCTACGAGCAGTACTTC. The chain uses TRBV7-2 and TRBJ2-7; 7 bases are shared with TRBD2. V shed 1 base and J 0 bases; nucleotides not matched to a gene: 6. Germline assignment: CDR1 SGHTA and CDR2 FQGNSA. The CDR3 is made up of 16 amino acids. Variable domain in full (rest from reference TRBV7-2 and TRBJ2-7): GAGVSQSPSNKVTEKGKDVELRCDPISGHTALYWYRQSLGQGLEFLIYFQGNSAPDKSGLPSDRFSAERTGGSVSTLTIQRTQQEDSAVYLCASSLVSGGSSYEQYFGPGTRLTVT.

The rearrangement joins TRBV5-5 to TRBJ2-5; D gene ambiguous. Trimming took off 4 bases at V and 5 bases at J, with 12 bases between the two ends. Germline CDR1 SGHKS, CDR2 YYEKEE (reference sequence). The CDR3 consists of 13 residues. The CDR3 sequence: CASSPNDWETQYF. The CDR3 DNA reads as TGTGCCAGCAGCCCAAACGACTGGGAGACCCAGTACTTC.

The chain recombines TRBV11-3 with TRBJ1-6; D is undetermined. Trimming shortened V by 5 bases and J by 7 bases, and 9 bases separated the two germline ends. From germline, CDR1 is SGHNT and CDR2 YENEEA. The length of the CDR3 is 13 residues. Written as DNA, the CDR3 is TGTGCCAGCAGCCTTACCGGGAATTCACCCCTCCACTTT. It codes for CASSLTGNSPLHF.

The V call is TRBV10-3, the J call TRBJ2-3; the match to TRBD2 covers 7 bases. V lost 2 bases and J lost 7; bases outside the gene matches: 27. The CDR3 is 21 residues long. Looked up from germline, CDR1 is ENHRY and CDR2 is SYGVKD. The chain's CDR3 is CAISELETGVVRGLDPYTQYF. The CDR3 coding sequence is TGTGCCATCAGTGAGCTAGAAACGGGGGTTGTAAGAGGACTAGACCCATATACGCAGTATTTT.

The chain has TRBV14 and TRBJ2-3; 12 positions match TRBD2. The germline CDR1 and CDR2 sequences are SGHDN and FVKESK. V lost 4 bases to trimming and J lost 4 bases; unmatched junction nucleotides: 6. The CDR3 contains 16 residues. This chain's CDR3 is CASSPLAGGQADTQYF. CDR3 nucleotide sequence: TGTGCCAGCAGCCCACTAGCGGGGGGCCAGGCAGATACGCAGTATTTT.